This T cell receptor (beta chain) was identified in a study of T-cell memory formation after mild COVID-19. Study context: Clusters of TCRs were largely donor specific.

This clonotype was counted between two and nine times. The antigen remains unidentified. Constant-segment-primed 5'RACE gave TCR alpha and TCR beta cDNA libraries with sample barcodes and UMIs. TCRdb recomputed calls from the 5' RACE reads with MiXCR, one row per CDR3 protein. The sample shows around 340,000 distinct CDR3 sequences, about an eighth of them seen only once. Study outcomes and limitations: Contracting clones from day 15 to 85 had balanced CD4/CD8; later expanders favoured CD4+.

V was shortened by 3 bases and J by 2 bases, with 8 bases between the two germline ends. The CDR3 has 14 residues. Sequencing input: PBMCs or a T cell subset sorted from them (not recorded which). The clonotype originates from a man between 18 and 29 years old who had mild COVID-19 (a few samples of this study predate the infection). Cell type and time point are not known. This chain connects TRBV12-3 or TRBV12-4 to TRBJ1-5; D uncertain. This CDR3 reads CASSFSNGNQPQHF. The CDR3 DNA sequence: TGTGCCAGCAGTTTTTCTAACGGCAATCAGCCCCAGCATTTT.